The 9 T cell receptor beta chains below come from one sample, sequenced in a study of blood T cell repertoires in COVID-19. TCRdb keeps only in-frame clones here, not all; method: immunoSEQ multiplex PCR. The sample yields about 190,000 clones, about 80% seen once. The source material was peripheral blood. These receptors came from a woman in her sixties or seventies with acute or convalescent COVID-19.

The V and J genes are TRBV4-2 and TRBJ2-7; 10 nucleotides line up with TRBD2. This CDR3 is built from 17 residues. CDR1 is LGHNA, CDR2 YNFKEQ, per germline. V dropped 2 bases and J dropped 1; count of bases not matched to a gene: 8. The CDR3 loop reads CASSQWSSGSSSYEQYF. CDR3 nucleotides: TGTGCCAGCAGCCAATGGTCTAGCGGGAGTAGTTCCTACGAGCAGTACTTC.

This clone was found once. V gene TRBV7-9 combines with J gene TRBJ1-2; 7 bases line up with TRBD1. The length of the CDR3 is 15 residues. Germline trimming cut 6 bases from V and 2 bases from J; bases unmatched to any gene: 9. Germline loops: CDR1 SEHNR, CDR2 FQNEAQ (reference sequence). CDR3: CASRQTGDPNYGYTF. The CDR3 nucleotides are TGTGCCAGCAGACAAACAGGGGACCCCAACTATGGCTACACCTTC. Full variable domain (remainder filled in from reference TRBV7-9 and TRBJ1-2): DTGVSQNPRHKITKRGQNVTFRCDPISEHNRLYWYRQTLGQGPEFLTYFQNEAQLEKSRLLSDRFSAERPKGSFSTLEIQRTEQGDSAMYLCASRQTGDPNYGYTFGSGTRLTVV.

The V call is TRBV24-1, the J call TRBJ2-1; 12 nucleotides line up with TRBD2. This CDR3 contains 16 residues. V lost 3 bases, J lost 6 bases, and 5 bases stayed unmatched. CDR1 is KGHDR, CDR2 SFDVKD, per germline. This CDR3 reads CATSDAGTSGLNEQFF. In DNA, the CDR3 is TGTGCCACCAGTGATGCCGGGACTAGCGGGCTCAATGAGCAGTTCTTC.

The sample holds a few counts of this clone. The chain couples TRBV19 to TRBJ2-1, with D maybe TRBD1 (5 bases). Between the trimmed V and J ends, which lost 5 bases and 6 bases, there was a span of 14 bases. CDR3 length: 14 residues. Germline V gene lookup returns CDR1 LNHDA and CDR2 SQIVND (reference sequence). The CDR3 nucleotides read TGTGCCAGTAGTTTCAGCCTAACAGGCAATGAGCAGTTCTTC. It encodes CASSFSLTGNEQFF. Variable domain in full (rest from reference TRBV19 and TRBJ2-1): DGGITQSPKYLFRKEGQNVTLSCEQNLNHDAMYWYRQDPGQGLRLIYYSQIVNDFQKGDIAEGYSVSREKKESFPLTVTSAQKNPTAFYLCASSFSLTGNEQFFGPGTRLTVL.

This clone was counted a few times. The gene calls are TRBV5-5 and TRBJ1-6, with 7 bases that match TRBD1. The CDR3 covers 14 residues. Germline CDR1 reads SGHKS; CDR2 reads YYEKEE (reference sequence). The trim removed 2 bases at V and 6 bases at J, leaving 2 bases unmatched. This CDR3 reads CASSFQGVNSPLHF. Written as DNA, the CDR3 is TGTGCCAGCAGCTTCCAGGGGGTTAATTCACCCCTCCACTTT.

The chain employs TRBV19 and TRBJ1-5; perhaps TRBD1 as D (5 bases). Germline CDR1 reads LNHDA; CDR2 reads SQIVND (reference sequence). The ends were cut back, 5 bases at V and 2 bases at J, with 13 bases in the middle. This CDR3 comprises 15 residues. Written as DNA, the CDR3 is TGTGCCAGTAGTCCCTATGGGGGGGGCAATCAGCCCCAGCATTTT. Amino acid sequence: CASSPYGGGNQPQHF.

CDR3 sequence (DNA): TGTGCCAGCAGCGTAAGGAGCGGCTATGGCTACACCTTC. Translation: CASSVRSGYGYTF. The chain employs TRBV9 and TRBJ1-2; no definite D call. Between the trimmed V and J ends, which lost 1 base and 4 bases, there was a span of 8 bases. The V gene's germline CDR1 is SGDLS and CDR2 YYNGEE. This CDR3 spans 13 amino acids.

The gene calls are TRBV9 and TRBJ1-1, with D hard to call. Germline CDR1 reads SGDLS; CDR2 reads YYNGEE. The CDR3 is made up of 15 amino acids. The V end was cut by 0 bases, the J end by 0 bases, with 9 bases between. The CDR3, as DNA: TGTGCCAGCAGCGTAGCTGGCGGTATGAACACTGAAGCTTTCTTT. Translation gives CASSVAGGMNTEAFF.

The CDR3 DNA follows: TGTGCCAGCAGCCCCCGTGCAGGGGGCCCATCCTACACCTTC. It specifies CASSPRAGGPSYTF. This rearrangement joins TRBV3-1 (or the pseudogene TRBV3-2) to TRBJ1-2; 8 bases match TRBD1. Per the germline V gene, CDR1 is LGHDT and CDR2 is YNNKEL (reference sequence). The CDR3 runs to 14 residues. J was trimmed by 10 bases and V by 4 bases; bases with no gene match: 11.